Below, 10 T cell receptor beta chains from the same sample are listed, as sequenced in a study of T cell repertoires in cytomegalovirus infection. TCRdb called the reads again in MiXCR, with one record for every CDR3 protein. The data hold about 260,000 distinct CDR3 sequences, with about 13% observed a single time. Material for sequencing was PBMCs. The receptor set was obtained from a human donor in good health (CMV status not recorded). Some clones in this sample may be carry-over from other donors' samples.

This clonotype was counted at least ten times. V is TRBV7-6 and J is TRBJ2-1, with 7 bases aligning to TRBD2. After removal of 5 bases from V and 4 bases from J, the junction contained 11 bases not matched to a gene. The germline CDR1 and CDR2 sequences are SGHVS and FNYEAQ. The CDR3 is 16 residues long. The CDR3 nucleotides read TGTGCCAGCAGCCCCTTTGGCGGGGGACTTTACAATGAGCAGTTCTTC. This sequence encodes CASSPFGGGLYNEQFF.

This clonotype was seen only a few times. The chain recombines TRBV13 with TRBJ1-3, with D tentatively TRBD1 (6 bases). Germline V CDR1 and CDR2: PRHDT, FYEKMQ (reference sequence). V was pared by 8 bases and J by 5 bases, with 16 bases between. This CDR3 contains 14 residues. CDR3 coding DNA: TGTGCCAGCGCCAGAGATCAGGGGCGAAACACCATATATTTT. Protein sequence: CASARDQGRNTIYF.

This chain links TRBV14 with TRBJ2-7, with TRBD1 matching over 9 bases. CDR1 is SGHDN, CDR2 FVKESK, per germline. V shed 4 bases, J shed 4 bases, and the junction held 5 bases outside the gene matches. This CDR3 contains 14 residues. CDR3 coding DNA: TGTGCCAGCAGCCGCGGGACAGGGTTTTACGAGCAGTACTTC. It is translated as CASSRGTGFYEQYF. The full variable domain, with the rest looked up from reference TRBV14 and TRBJ2-7, is EAGVTQFPSHSVIEKGQTVTLRCDPISGHDNLYWYRRVMGKEIKFLLHFVKESKQDESGMPNNRFLAERTGGTYSTLKVQPAELEDSGVYFCASSRGTGFYEQYFGPGTRLTVT.

This rearrangement joins TRBV20-1 to TRBJ2-7; TRBD1 or TRBD2 may be the D gene (5 bases each). CDR1 and CDR2 (germline): DFQATT, SNEGSKA (reference sequence). V was cut by 5 bases and J by 0 bases, with 11 bases left in between. CDR3 size: 13 residues. The CDR3 is CSALYGASYEQYF. CDR3 DNA: TGCAGTGCTCTGTACGGGGCCTCCTACGAGCAGTACTTC.

This clonotype was seen only a few times. The J gene is TRBJ1-5, the V gene TRBV7-2, with a tentative D call TRBD1 (5 bases). The CDR3 runs to 17 residues. Germline values: CDR1 SGHTA, CDR2 FQGNSA. Trimming shortened V by 3 bases and J by 0 bases, and 15 bases separated the two germline ends. The CDR3 DNA follows: TGTGCCAGCAGCTTGTTGTCGGGAGGGGATAGCAATCAGCCCCAGCATTTT. Translating gives CASSLLSGGDSNQPQHF.

This clonotype showed up just a few times. The chain recombines TRBV12-5 with TRBJ2-7; 7 bases fit TRBD1. V lost 4 bases and J lost 2; bases outside the gene matches: 2. The germline gives CDR1 LGHNT, CDR2 FRNRAP. The CDR3 consists of 13 residues. CDR3 DNA sequence: TGTGCTAGTGGTTACGGACAGGCCTACGAGCAGTACTTC. Amino acid sequence: CASGYGQAYEQYF.

This clonotype was observed a few times. The V call is TRBV28, the J call TRBJ1-4; D uncertain. Germline CDR1 is MDHEN and CDR2 is SYDVKM. CDR3 length: 15 amino acids. The germline V and J ends were trimmed by 8 bases and 11 bases, with 24 bases remaining between them. CDR3 sequence: CASRPAGSGWEKLFF. The CDR3 DNA reads as TGTGCCAGCCGCCCCGCGGGGTCCGGTTGGGAGAAACTGTTTTTT.

This clonotype was picked up many times. The chain recombines TRBV28 with TRBJ1-4; D remains unclear. The V end lost 6 bases, the J end lost 7 bases, and 12 bases lay between the germline ends. This CDR3 has 13 amino acids. Germline assignment: CDR1 MDHEN and CDR2 SYDVKM. The CDR3 spells CASRKTGGEKLFF. In DNA, the CDR3 is TGTGCCAGCAGGAAGACCGGAGGTGAAAAACTGTTTTTT. The full variable domain, completed using reference TRBV28 and TRBJ1-4, is DVKVTQSSRYLVKRTGEKVFLECVQDMDHENMFWYRQDPGLGLRLIYFSYDVKMKEKGDIPEGYSVSREKKERFSLILESASTNQTSMYLCASRKTGGEKLFFGSGTQLSVL.

This clonotype was seen repeatedly, ten times or more. The chain uses TRBV7-2 and TRBJ2-5; D unclear. Trimming left V 6 bases short and J 3 bases short, with 11 bases between. CDR3 length: 13 residues. From germline, CDR1 is SGHTA and CDR2 FQGNSA. The CDR3 loop reads CASRRSSKETQYF. The DNA for the CDR3 is TGTGCCAGCAGGCGTTCGTCCAAAGAGACCCAGTACTTC. Variable domain in full (rest from reference TRBV7-2 and TRBJ2-5): GAGVSQSPSNKVTEKGKDVELRCDPISGHTALYWYRQSLGQGLEFLIYFQGNSAPDKSGLPSDRFSAERTGGSVSTLTIQRTQQEDSAVYLCASRRSSKETQYFGPGTRLLVL.

The table lists this clonotype with a few counts. The chain has TRBV28 and TRBJ1-4; D ambiguous. V lost 6 bases to trimming and J lost 0 bases, with 17 bases between them. The CDR3 is 17 amino acids. The germline V gene has CDR1 MDHEN and CDR2 SYDVKM. In DNA, the CDR3 is TGTGCCAGCAGCCCCGTGTCGACATTGGCAACTAATGAAAAACTGTTTTTT. As protein: CASSPVSTLATNEKLFF.